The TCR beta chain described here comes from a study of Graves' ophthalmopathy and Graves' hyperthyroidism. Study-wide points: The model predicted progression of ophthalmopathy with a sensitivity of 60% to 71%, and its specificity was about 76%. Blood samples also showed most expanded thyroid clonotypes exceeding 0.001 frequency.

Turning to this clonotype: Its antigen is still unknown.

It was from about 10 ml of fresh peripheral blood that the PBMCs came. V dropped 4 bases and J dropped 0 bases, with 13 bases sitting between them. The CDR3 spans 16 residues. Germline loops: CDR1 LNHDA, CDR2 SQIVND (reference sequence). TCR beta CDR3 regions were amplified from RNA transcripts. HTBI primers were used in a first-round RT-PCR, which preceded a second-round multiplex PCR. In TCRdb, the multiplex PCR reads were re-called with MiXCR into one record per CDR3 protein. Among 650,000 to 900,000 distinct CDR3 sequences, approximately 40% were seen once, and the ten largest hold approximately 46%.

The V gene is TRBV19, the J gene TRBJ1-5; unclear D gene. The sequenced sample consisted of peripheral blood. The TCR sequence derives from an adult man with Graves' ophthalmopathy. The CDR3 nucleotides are TGTGCCAGTAGTAGCGGGTCGATAGATAGCAATCAGCCCCAGCATTTT. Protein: CASSSGSIDSNQPQHF.